There are many counts of the clone carrying this T cell receptor (beta chain). Its antigen is currently unknown. This CDR3 has 13 residues. Germline lookup yields CDR1 LGHNA and CDR2 YSLEER. Deletions cut 0 bases from V and 6 bases from J, with 6 bases between. 5'RACE with constant-segment primers built TCRalpha and TCRbeta cDNA libraries with UMIs. MiXCR, run by TCRdb on the 5' RACE reads, gives a single entry per CDR3 protein. The sample consists of 150,000 to 200,000 distinct CDR3 sequences, around a third of them appearing once. This entry comes from a study of T-cell memory formation after mild COVID-19. Background on the study: The two donors had largely donor-specific TCR clusters. Points from the study as a whole: Memory from before infection featured some responding clones, which suggests cross-reactive memory joined. Contracting clones, day 15 to 85, had balanced CD4/CD8, and later expanders favored CD4+.

The specimen was PBMCs or a T cell subset sorted from them (not recorded which). The receptor was derived from an adult woman who had mild COVID-19 (a few samples of this study predate the infection). Cell type and time point are not known. This chain connects TRBV4-3 to TRBJ2-1, with D unresolved. The CDR3 spells CASSQEVSNEQFF. CDR3 coding DNA: TGCGCCAGCAGCCAAGAAGTTTCCAATGAGCAGTTCTTC.